The 14 T cell receptor beta chains given below trace back to one sample, sequenced in a study of Ad26.COV2.S vaccination and SARS-CoV-2 variants. Treatment: roughly 20 received Ad26.COV2.S at low or high dose, single or two shots; several received placebo; per-sample allocation not given. Sampling occurred on day 63 after the first vaccine or placebo injection. Sequencing used immunoSEQ multiplex PCR; TCRdb keeps in-frame clones, though not all of them. The repertoire has around 380,000 clones, about 85% of them found once; the top ten carry 3.5%. The sequenced sample was peripheral blood, obtained in a trial of Ad26.COV2.S vaccine versus placebo. Receptors were obtained from a person between 18 and 65 years old who received the Ad26.COV2.S COVID-19 vaccine or a placebo.

The V and J genes are TRBV5-8 and TRBJ1-1, with D tentatively TRBD1 (6 bases). The V gene lost 4 bases and the J gene lost 1 base, with 14 bases spanning the gap. Per the germline V gene, CDR1 is SGHTS and CDR2 is YDEGEE. This CDR3 comprises 15 residues. The CDR3 region is CASSDTGLGNTEAFF. The CDR3 DNA is TGTGCCAGCAGCGATACAGGGTTGGGGAACACTGAAGCTTTCTTT.

This sequence joins TRBV19 and TRBJ1-2, with TRBD1 matching over 8 bases. Trimming removed 10 bases from V and 4 bases from J; junction bases left unmatched: 8. Germline CDR1 and CDR2: LNHDA and SQIVND (reference sequence). The CDR3 spans 13 residues. The CDR3 region has the DNA TGTGCCACGAGTTCAGGGGGCGCCTATGGCTACACCTTC. Its protein is CATSSGGAYGYTF.

The chain carries TRBV2 and TRBJ1-2; D remains unclear. From germline, CDR1 is SNHLY and CDR2 FYNNEI. This CDR3 is built from 12 residues. Trimming stripped 5 bases from V and 6 bases from J, with 10 bases between. The CDR3: CASSPRGDGYTF. CDR3 nucleotide sequence: TGTGCCAGCAGTCCTCGAGGCGATGGCTACACCTTC.

The V gene is TRBV9, the J gene TRBJ1-3; D uncertain. V lost 1 base, J lost 1 base, and 9 bases lay in between. CDR3 length: 15 amino acids. Germline values: CDR1 SGDLS, CDR2 YYNGEE. The CDR3 DNA sequence: TGTGCCAGCAGCGTATCCGCCGTTTCTGGAAACACCATATATTTT. It specifies CASSVSAVSGNTIYF.

V and J are TRBV25-1 and TRBJ2-1; D ambiguous. Germline CDR1 and CDR2: MGHDK and SYGVNS. Between the trimmed V and J ends, which lost 9 bases and 4 bases, there was a span of 4 bases. This CDR3 has 10 amino acids. The CDR3 DNA reads as TGTGCCAGTTCTTACAATGAGCAGTTCTTC. Its translation is CASSYNEQFF.

The chain carries TRBV6-5 and TRBJ1-4, with TRBD1 matching over 8 bases. V shed 5 bases and J 2 bases; nucleotides not matched to a gene: 4. The length of the CDR3 is 15 residues. The germline gives CDR1 MNHEY, CDR2 SVGAGI. This chain's CDR3 is CASSTYRGTNEKLFF. The CDR3 DNA follows: TGTGCCAGCAGTACCTACAGGGGGACTAATGAAAAACTGTTTTTT.

A single count supports this clone. The chain employs TRBV6-5 and TRBJ1-3, with D perhaps matching TRBD1 (5 bases). The CDR3 spans 15 residues. V lost 2 bases, J lost 0 bases, and 8 bases lay in between. Germline V gene data show CDR1 as MNHEY and CDR2 as SVGAGI. The CDR3 sequence: CASSYGGVSGNTIYF. CDR3 DNA: TGTGCCAGCAGTTACGGGGGGGTCTCTGGAAACACCATATATTTT.

The rearrangement links TRBV4-1 to TRBJ1-2; no reliable D call. Germline-derived CDR1 and CDR2 are MGHRA and YSYEKL. Trimming removed 4 bases at V and 6 bases at J, with 9 bases between. This CDR3 contains 12 residues. The CDR3 region is CASSRERHGYTF. DNA for the CDR3: TGCGCCAGCAGCCGGGAGCGGCATGGCTACACCTTC.

The V and J genes are TRBV6-5 and TRBJ1-6; D may be TRBD1 (6 bases). V lost 6 bases and J 4 bases, leaving 13 bases between the germline ends. The germline CDR1 and CDR2 sequences are MNHEY and SVGAGI. The CDR3 spans 15 residues. CDR3 nucleotides: TGTGCCAGCAGCCTGGGGGGGGCGTATAATTCACCCCTCCACTTT. Encoded protein: CASSLGGAYNSPLHF.

This rearrangement joins TRBV3-1 (or the pseudogene TRBV3-2) to TRBJ2-7, with no clear D. The germline V gene encodes CDR1 LGHDT and CDR2 YNNKEL (reference sequence). Trimming took 1 base from V and 0 from J, leaving 10 bases between them. The CDR3 is 15 residues long. The CDR3 nucleotides are TGTGCCAGCAGCCAAGGTCCCCAGAGCTCCTACGAGCAGTACTTC. Its translation is CASSQGPQSSYEQYF.

J is TRBJ1-1 and V is TRBV4-1; D remains ambiguous. Trimming left V 0 bases short and J 6 bases short, with 11 bases between. Germline V gives CDR1 MGHRA, CDR2 YSYEKL. The CDR3 length is 14 residues. CDR3 in DNA: TGCGCCAGCAGCCAAGAGGGTACCAACTCTGAAGCTTTCTTT. This gives the protein CASSQEGTNSEAFF.

This sequence joins TRBV19 and TRBJ1-6, with TRBD1 as a possible D gene (5 bases). Germline CDR1 and CDR2: LNHDA and SQIVND (reference sequence). Trimming left V 9 bases short and J 9 bases short, with 15 bases between. The CDR3 runs 13 residues. The CDR3 loop is CASTGGGGSPLHF. The CDR3, as DNA: TGTGCCAGCACCGGCGGGGGAGGTTCACCCCTCCACTTT. Full variable domain (rest looked up from reference TRBV19 and TRBJ1-6): DGGITQSPKYLFRKEGQNVTLSCEQNLNHDAMYWYRQDPGQGLRLIYYSQIVNDFQKGDIAEGYSVSREKKESFPLTVTSAQKNPTAFYLCASTGGGGSPLHFGNGTRLTVT.

The chain has TRBV5-1 and TRBJ2-7; TRBD1 or TRBD2 may be the D gene (5 bases each). The V and J ends lost 4 bases and 1 base respectively, with 15 bases between them. Germline assignment: CDR1 SGHRS and CDR2 YFSETQ. CDR3 length equals 15 residues. The CDR3 is CASSPGDLKSYEQYF. The CDR3 nucleotides read TGCGCCAGCAGCCCCGGGGACCTCAAGTCCTACGAGCAGTACTTC.

The V call is TRBV7-8, the J call TRBJ2-7; D is unresolved. V gave up 1 base and J gave up 4 bases, with 11 bases separating them. The germline V gene encodes CDR1 SGHVS and CDR2 FQNEAQ. This CDR3 has 14 amino acids. The CDR3 sequence: CASSLEVGLYEQYF. The CDR3 DNA follows: TGTGCCAGCAGCTTAGAGGTGGGCCTATACGAGCAGTACTTC.